The rows below give T cell receptor beta chains drawn from one sample of a study of blood T cell repertoires in COVID-19. This table comes from immunoSEQ multiplex PCR, and its TCRdb copy is limited to in-frame clones, with some not included. The sample has about 28,000 clones, roughly 87% seen once. The source material was peripheral blood. The source of these receptors is a man aged 55-75 years with COVID-19, enrolled during active disease. Each CDR3 is given with its conserved first and last residue. Each record gives: CDR3 length, J gene, V gene, clone size, D gene, CDR3 protein, CDR3 DNA. A D gene is named only where the DNA matches it firmly. Some rows mark clone size as missing; the rest say once, few, many or name a class of expanded clone.

>15|TRBJ2-7|TRBV18|once|-
CASSPPVAGAYEQYF
TGTGCCAGCTCACCACCGGTCGCAGGGGCCTACGAGCAGTACTTC
>20|TRBJ2-6|TRBV5-1|-|TRBD1
CASSPHPDRDSSSGANVLTF
TGCGCCAGCAGCCCCCATCCGGACAGGGACTCGAGCTCTGGGGCCAACGTCCTGACTTTC
>12|TRBJ2-3|TRBV12-3/TRBV12-4|once|-
CASSLTADTQYF
TGTGCCAGCAGTTTAACGGCAGATACGCAGTATTTT
>14|TRBJ2-1|TRBV6-6|-|TRBD1
CASSRDRGYNEQFF
TGTGCCAGCAGCCGGGACAGGGGCTACAATGAGCAGTTCTTC
>13|TRBJ2-1|TRBV6-5|-|-
CASHMDRYNEQFF
TGTGCCAGCCACATGGACAGATACAATGAGCAGTTCTTC
>17|TRBJ2-2|TRBV4-3|-|-
CASSQGVVSANTGELFF
TGCGCCAGCAGCCAAGGGGTGGTCAGCGCGAACACCGGGGAGCTGTTTTTT
>14|TRBJ1-2|TRBV28|-|-
CASHHVRGNYGYTF
TGTGCCAGCCATCACGTAAGGGGAAACTATGGCTACACCTTC
>17|TRBJ2-5|TRBV19|-|-
CASSSMGATRVPWTQYF
TGTGCCAGTAGTTCAATGGGGGCAACCAGGGTTCCGTGGACCCAGTACTTC
>13|TRBJ2-1|TRBV29-1|-|TRBD2
CSVSRGRANEQFF
TGCAGCGTCTCTCGCGGGAGGGCCAATGAGCAGTTCTTC
>15|TRBJ1-1|TRBV9|-|-
CASSAQGSLNTEAFF
TGTGCCAGCAGCGCCCAGGGGTCCCTGAACACTGAAGCTTTCTTT
>12|TRBJ2-7|TRBV2|-|TRBD2
CASTSGSYEQYF
TGTGCCAGCACTAGCGGGTCCTACGAGCAGTACTTC
>16|TRBJ1-5|TRBV18|few|-
CASSPPTGGSNQPQHF
TGTGCCAGCTCACCACCGACGGGGGGTAGCAATCAGCCCCAGCATTTT
>17|TRBJ2-3|TRBV28|-|TRBD1
CASSLLGPTGGTDTQYF
TGTGCCAGCAGTCTACTGGGGCCGACAGGGGGCACAGATACGCAGTATTTT
>15|TRBJ2-7|TRBV11-2|-|-
CASSLGRRVSYEQYF
TGTGCCAGCAGCTTAGGGAGGCGGGTTTCCTACGAGCAGTACTTC
>16|TRBJ2-1|TRBV28|-|TRBD2
CASSATPGLAVREQFF
TGTGCCAGCAGTGCTACCCCGGGACTAGCGGTTCGTGAGCAGTTCTTC
>17|TRBJ1-1|TRBV28|-|TRBD1
CASSEQGSGQGDTEAFF
TGTGCCAGCAGCGAACAGGGGTCCGGACAGGGTGACACTGAAGCTTTCTTT
>17|TRBJ1-3|TRBV11-2|-|TRBD1
CASSPRTGRSSGNTIYF
TGTGCCAGCAGCCCAAGGACAGGCCGCAGCTCTGGAAACACCATATATTTT
>15|TRBJ2-3|TRBV6-4|few|TRBD2
CASSDEPSGADTQYF
TGTGCCAGCAGTGACGAGCCTAGCGGAGCAGATACGCAGTATTTT
>17|TRBJ1-1|TRBV27|once|TRBD1
CASSNRDSAVLNTEAFF
TGTGCCAGCAGTAACCGGGACAGCGCAGTCCTTAACACTGAAGCTTTCTTT
>18|TRBJ2-3|TRBV5-1|-|TRBD2
CASSLQGLAGGNTDTQYF
TGCGCCAGCAGCTTGCAGGGACTAGCGGGGGGAAACACAGATACGCAGTATTTT
>15|TRBJ2-7|TRBV19|-|TRBD1
CASSIDGTGAYEQYF
TGTGCCAGTAGTATAGATGGGACAGGGGCCTACGAGCAGTACTTC
>14|TRBJ2-7|TRBV11-2|-|TRBD2
CASSRTSLIDEQYF
TGTGCCAGCAGCCGGACTAGCTTGATCGACGAGCAGTACTTC
>12|TRBJ1-1|TRBV11-3|-|-
CASSFGGQEAFF
TGTGCCAGCAGCTTCGGGGGTCAAGAAGCTTTCTTT
>14|TRBJ2-3|TRBV6-2/TRBV6-3|-|-
CASSNHIRGDTQYF
TGTGCCAGCAGTAACCACATCCGGGGAGATACGCAGTATTTT
>18|TRBJ2-3|TRBV18|-|TRBD2
CASSPSGLAGGYTDTQYF
TGTGCCAGCTCACCTTCGGGACTAGCGGGAGGGTACACAGATACGCAGTATTTT
>15|TRBJ1-1|TRBV11-1|-|-
CASSLGDTLWTEAFF
TGTGCCAGCAGCTTAGGTGATACCCTATGGACTGAAGCTTTCTTT
>14|TRBJ2-7|TRBV6-1|-|-
CASSELTDRSEQYF
TGTGCCAGCAGTGAACTGACAGACCGAAGCGAGCAGTACTTC
>15|TRBJ2-1|TRBV7-6|once|-
CASSPEPASINEQFF
TGTGCCAGCAGCCCCGAGCCCGCTAGCATCAATGAGCAGTTCTTC
>14|TRBJ2-3|TRBV14|once|TRBD2
CASSQDIGGDTQYF
TGTGCCTCCAGCCAAGATATCGGGGGGGATACGCAGTATTTT
>15|TRBJ1-6|TRBV6-5|-|-
CASSYYRKYNSPLHF
TGTGCCAGCAGTTATTACAGAAAGTATAATTCACCCCTCCACTTT
>12|TRBJ1-3|TRBV25-1|-|-
CASSYSGNTIYF
TGTGCCAGCAGCTACTCTGGAAACACCATATATTTT
>13|TRBJ1-2|TRBV7-8|-|-
CASSLAGAYGYTF
TGTGCCAGCAGCCTCGCCGGTGCCTATGGCTACACCTTC
>14|TRBJ2-7|TRBV9|-|-
CASSESTGSGEQYF
TGTGCCAGCAGCGAATCCACAGGGTCCGGGGAGCAGTACTTC
>17|TRBJ2-3|TRBV2|-|TRBD2
CASSDRVAGPGGDTQYF
TGTGCCAGCAGTGATCGGGTAGCGGGCCCTGGGGGAGATACGCAGTATTTT
>12|TRBJ1-1|TRBV19|few|-
CASKGMGVSAFF
TGTGCCAGTAAGGGTATGGGAGTTTCAGCTTTCTTT
>13|TRBJ1-1|TRBV2|-|-
CASSELENTEAFF
TGTGCCAGCAGTGAACTAGAGAACACTGAAGCTTTCTTT
>15|TRBJ1-1|TRBV14|-|-
CASSRPWGRGTEAFF
TGTGCCAGCAGCCGCCCGTGGGGAAGGGGCACTGAAGCTTTCTTT
>17|TRBJ1-3|TRBV6-2/TRBV6-3|-|TRBD1
CASSLTGTGGSGNTIYF
TGTGCCAGCAGTTTAACCGGGACAGGGGGCTCTGGAAACACCATATATTTT
>13|TRBJ1-2|TRBV4-1|-|TRBD1
CASSQPGQGVLGF
TGCGCCAGCAGCCAGCCGGGACAGGGGGTTCTCGGCTTC
>14|TRBJ2-5|TRBV19|-|TRBD2
CASSIVRGEETQYF
TGTGCCAGTAGTATAGTTCGGGGGGAAGAGACCCAGTACTTC
>15|TRBJ1-5|TRBV28|-|TRBD1
CASSQQTGEGEPQHF
TGTGCCAGCAGTCAGCAGACAGGGGAGGGGGAGCCCCAGCATTTT
>15|TRBJ1-2|TRBV19|-|-
CASSMDPQGLYGYTF
TGTGCCAGTAGTATGGACCCACAGGGCCTCTATGGCTACACCTTC
>13|TRBJ1-1|TRBV6-5|-|-
CASKQDMNTEAFF
TGTGCCAGCAAACAGGATATGAACACTGAAGCTTTCTTT
>15|TRBJ1-5|TRBV4-1|-|-
CASSQETYSNQPQHF
TGCGCCAGCAGCCAAGAAACATATAGCAATCAGCCCCAGCATTTT